Below are 6 T cell receptor beta chains sequenced from a single sample in a study of T cell clonality in common variable immunodeficiency. Study-wide points: In common variable immunodeficiency, TCR beta chains reportedly carried fewer deletions and N-nucleotide insertions.

The protocol was immunoSEQ multiplex PCR, while the TCRdb copy is restricted to in-frame clones and leaves out a portion. The table records about 42,000 clones without singletons, the ten largest covering approximately 6%. Which antigens these TCRs recognize remains unknown. Material: peripheral blood mononuclear cells. These receptors were taken from a human donor with common variable immunodeficiency.

This clone has at least ten counts. The CDR3 is cut off 3 residues early in the read; its end comes from the germline J gene. This chain connects TRBV6-2 or TRBV6-3 to TRBJ2-7; D gene unclear. This CDR3 contains 15 residues. Germline V gene sequence: CDR1 MNHEY, CDR2 SVGEGT. V lost 2 bases and J 0 bases, leaving 11 bases between the germline ends. Partial CDR3 DNA: TGTGCCAGCAGTTACCAAGACGACATCTCCTACGAG. Translated, it gives CASSYQDDISYE. The CDR3 in its entirety is CASSYQDDISYEQYF.

This clone was seen a handful of times. The read falls 3 residues short of the CDR3 end, and the missing part is taken from the germline J gene. V and J are TRBV7-9 and TRBJ2-1; 7 nucleotides line up with TRBD2. CDR1 and CDR2 from the germline V gene are SEHNR and FQNEAQ (reference sequence). The junction had 6 bases not matched to a gene; V was cut back by 3 bases and J by 7 bases. The CDR3 runs to 14 residues. The CDR3: CASSLSLAVNEQFF. The covered CDR3 bases are TGTGCCAGCAGCTTGAGCCTAGCGGTTAATGAG.

This clone was observed many times. The DNA ends 3 residues before the CDR3 does, and the rest of the CDR3 is filled in from the germline J gene. The chain is built from TRBV30 and TRBJ1-1; no reliable D call. The germline V gene has CDR1 GTSNPN and CDR2 SVGIG (reference sequence). The CDR3 runs to 12 residues. The V end lost 4 bases, the J end lost 5 bases, and 11 bases lay between the germline ends. CDR3 in amino acids: CAWNRAGTEAFF. The covered CDR3 bases are TGTGCCTGGAACCGAGCGGGGACTGAA.

The table lists this clone with a few counts. The read terminates 3 residues before the CDR3 end, so the remaining end is supplied by the germline J gene. J is TRBJ1-2 and V is TRBV7-2; a possible D gene is TRBD1 (6 bases). V was pared by 5 bases and J by 5 bases, with 18 bases between. Germline CDR1 is SGHTA and CDR2 is FQGNSA. The CDR3 length is 15 residues. CDR3 sequence reads: CASSPPGTRMYGYTF. The part of the CDR3 DNA that was read is TGTGCCAGCAGCCCGCCCGGGACACGAATGTATGGC.

As for this clone: Read coverage stops 3 residues before the CDR3 terminus; the germline J gene supplies the remainder. This rearrangement joins TRBV30 to TRBJ2-2, with D perhaps TRBD1 (6 bases). The germline CDR1 and CDR2 sequences are GTSNPN and SVGIG (reference sequence). This CDR3 region has 15 residues. Trimming removed 3 bases at V and 4 bases at J, with 15 bases between. The covered CDR3 bases are TGTGCCTGGAGGACAAAGGGGGTTCGCACCGGGGAG. This codes for CAWRTKGVRTGE. From start to end, the CDR3 is CAWRTKGVRTGELFF.

This clone came up a few times. The CDR3 extends 3 residues past the end of the read, so its final part is completed from the germline J gene. The V and J genes are TRBV2 and TRBJ2-4; D may be TRBD2 (5 bases). CDR1 SNHLY and CDR2 FYNNEI come from the germline V gene. CDR3 length equals 12 residues. The V gene lost 6 bases and the J gene lost 5 bases, with 8 bases spanning the gap. Partial CDR3 DNA: TGTGCCAGCAGCGGACTGGAAAACATT. Its translation is CASSGLENI. The whole CDR3 sequence is CASSGLENIQYF. The full variable domain, in which reference TRBV2 and TRBJ2-4 provide the parts outside the CDR3, is EPEVTQTPSHQVTQMGQEVILRCVPISNHLYFYWYRQILGQKVEFLVSFYNNEISEKSEIFDDQFSVERPDGSNFTLKIRSTKLEDSAMYFCASSGLENIQYFGAGTRLSVL.